Below are 32 T cell receptor beta chains sequenced from a single sample in a study of T cell repertoires in cytomegalovirus infection. One entry per CDR3 protein, called by TCRdb with MiXCR from the reads. The sample has roughly 640,000 distinct CDR3 sequences; 20% to 25% are singletons. Sequencing was carried out using CD8+ T cells from PBMCs. The source of these receptors is a human donor in good health (CMV status not recorded). Some clones in this sample may be carry-over from other donors' samples.

This chain uses TRBV6-5 with TRBJ2-2; 10 positions match TRBD1. The trim removed 7 bases at V and 0 bases at J, leaving 29 bases unmatched. From germline, CDR1 is MNHEY and CDR2 SVGAGI. The CDR3 runs to 24 residues. In nucleotides, the CDR3 is TGTGCCAGCAAGGGGGGCAAATACAGGGGACAGGGGCGACCCGTATATTCGAACACCGGGGAGCTGTTTTTT. It yields the protein CASKGGKYRGQGRPVYSNTGELFF.

The sample holds a few counts of this clonotype. This sequence joins TRBV5-4 and TRBJ1-1; TRBD1 agrees at 8 bases. Per germline, CDR1 SGHNT and CDR2 YYREEE (reference sequence). The V segment lost 2 bases and the J segment 0 bases; nucleotides outside the gene matches: 12. The CDR3 is 18 residues long. CDR3 region: CASSFFGTGHFMNTEAFF. The CDR3 DNA sequence: TGTGCCAGCAGCTTTTTCGGGACAGGCCATTTTATGAACACTGAAGCTTTCTTT.

V is TRBV27 and J is TRBJ2-1; D is tentatively TRBD1 or TRBD2 (6 bases each). Germline CDR1 MNHEY, CDR2 SMNVEV (reference sequence). CDR3 length equals 17 residues. V dropped 2 bases and J dropped 10 bases, with 24 bases sitting between them. CDR3 protein: CASSLQYGGRESGEQFF. DNA for the CDR3: TGTGCCAGCAGTTTACAATATGGGGGGCGCGAATCGGGCGAGCAGTTCTTC.

Only a few counts were recorded for this clonotype. The rearrangement uses TRBV27 and TRBJ1-6; D not resolved. With 2 bases removed from V and 5 bases from J, the gap between germline ends came to 10 bases. CDR1 and CDR2 from the germline V gene are MNHEY and SMNVEV (reference sequence). The CDR3 contains 15 residues. CDR3 sequence: CASSLVASHNSPLHF. The CDR3 nucleotides read TGTGCCAGCAGTTTAGTGGCCAGCCATAATTCACCCCTCCACTTT.

This clonotype has at least ten counts. The J gene is TRBJ2-3, the V gene TRBV7-3, with D tentatively TRBD1 (6 bases). The V gene's germline CDR1 is SGHTA and CDR2 FQGTGA. Trimming removed 5 bases from V and 0 bases from J, with 27 bases in between. The CDR3 is made up of 20 amino acids. The DNA of the CDR3 is TGTGCCAGCAGCGAATATCCGTTAACCCCACAGGGCCCTAGCACAGATACGCAGTATTTT. It translates to CASSEYPLTPQGPSTDTQYF.

The chain carries TRBV24-1 and TRBJ2-5; 8 bases map to TRBD2. V was pared by 7 bases and J by 3 bases, with 18 bases of the junction left unmatched. The CDR3 loop spans 18 amino acids. The germline CDR1 and CDR2 sequences are KGHDR and SFDVKD. This CDR3 is CATRHHLPQAGGEETQYF. The CDR3 coding sequence is TGTGCCACCAGACACCACTTGCCCCAGGCGGGGGGCGAAGAGACCCAGTACTTC.

This clonotype has at least ten counts. The chain carries TRBV7-2 and TRBJ2-5; 14 bases align to TRBD2. Germline values: CDR1 SGHTA, CDR2 FQGNSA. With 5 bases clipped from V and 3 bases from J, the junction kept 2 bases outside the gene matches. This CDR3 is 15 amino acids long. The DNA of the CDR3 is TGTGCCAGCAGCAAGGGACTAGCGGGGGAAGAGACCCAGTACTTC. It specifies CASSKGLAGEETQYF.

The chain joins TRBV29-1 to TRBJ2-1; 15 bases are shared with TRBD2. The CDR3 consists of 16 residues. Per the germline V gene, CDR1 is SQVTM and CDR2 is ANQGSEA. The junction had 11 bases not matched to a gene; V was cut back by 7 bases and J by 7 bases. As DNA, the CDR3 is TGCAGCGGAGGACTAGCGGGGGGGCTGGGGTGGAATGAGCAGTTCTTC. It codes for CSGGLAGGLGWNEQFF.

This clonotype appeared many times. The rearrangement uses TRBV6-5 and TRBJ1-6, with TRBD1 matching 10 bases. V shed 6 bases, J shed 6 bases, and the junction held 8 bases outside the gene matches. The V gene's germline CDR1 is MNHEY and CDR2 SVGAGI. The CDR3 totals 16 residues. The CDR3 bases are TGTGCCAGCAGCTTTATAAGGACAGGGGGTAATTCACCCCTCCACTTT. Translated, it gives CASSFIRTGGNSPLHF.

The V and J genes are TRBV12-5 and TRBJ2-5, with D perhaps matching TRBD2 (5 bases). V was clipped by 9 bases and J by 7 bases, with 15 bases between them. CDR3 length: 12 residues. Germline V lookup: CDR1 LGHNT, CDR2 FRNRAP. CDR3 DNA sequence: TGTGCTAGCCGGATGAGCGGCGGGACCCAGTACTTC. This codes for CASRMSGGTQYF.

The chain uses TRBV20-1 and TRBJ2-3; perhaps TRBD2 as D (5 bases). Germline CDR1 reads DFQATT; CDR2 reads SNEGSKA (reference sequence). Trimming pared 6 bases from V and 0 bases from J, leaving 16 bases between. The CDR3 is 15 residues long. In DNA, the CDR3 is TGCAGTGCAGAGAGTGTTTGGAGGAGCACAGATACGCAGTATTTT. Its protein product is CSAESVWRSTDTQYF.

This clonotype showed up just a few times. This rearrangement joins TRBV19 to TRBJ1-1, with D unclear. V gave up 7 bases and J gave up 6 bases, with 15 bases separating them. Germline V gives CDR1 LNHDA, CDR2 SQIVND (reference sequence). This CDR3 comprises 13 residues. CDR3 loop: CASNWAGAAEAFF. As DNA, the CDR3 is TGTGCCAGTAACTGGGCAGGAGCGGCTGAAGCTTTCTTT.

This clonotype has only a few counts. The chain links TRBV4-2 to TRBJ2-2, with TRBD1 as a possible D gene (6 bases). The CDR3 is 15 residues long. V shed 1 base and J shed 5 bases, with 11 bases lying between them. Germline values: CDR1 LGHNA, CDR2 YNFKEQ. CDR3 nucleotide sequence: TGTGCCAGCAGCCAAGGATACAGGGAGACCGGGGAGCTGTTTTTT. Its translation: CASSQGYRETGELFF.

In this sample, this clonotype turned up many times. V usage is TRBV20-1 and J usage is TRBJ2-1, with TRBD2 matching over 9 bases. From germline, CDR1 is DFQATT and CDR2 SNEGSKA (reference sequence). With V trimmed by 4 bases and J by 7 bases, 8 bases remained unmatched. There are 14 residues in the CDR3. Here the CDR3 DNA reads TGCAGTGCTAACGCGGGGGGGCCTGGTAATGAGCAGTTCTTC. This encodes CSANAGGPGNEQFF.

Many counts were recorded for this clonotype. This chain connects TRBV7-2 to TRBJ2-5, with TRBD2 identical over 9 bases. CDR3 length: 15 residues. CDR1 is SGHTA and CDR2 is FQGNSA in the germline V gene. Unmatched junction bases numbered 2, after V lost 1 base and J lost 2 bases. CDR3 bases: TGTGCCAGCAGCTTAGTAGCGGGGGTTCAAGAGACCCAGTACTTC. Translation: CASSLVAGVQETQYF.

The chain carries TRBV29-1 and TRBJ2-1; no clear D. The CDR3 runs to 14 residues. Germline lookup yields CDR1 SQVTM and CDR2 ANQGSEA. V was shortened by 1 base and J by 4 bases, with 11 bases between the two germline ends. The CDR3: CSVEVGQRYNEQFF. Here the CDR3 DNA reads TGCAGCGTTGAAGTAGGTCAAAGGTACAATGAGCAGTTCTTC.

This clonotype was recorded many times. The rearrangement joins TRBV6-6 to TRBJ2-5; 7 bases map to TRBD2. Germline CDR1 reads MNHNY; CDR2 reads SVGAGI (reference sequence). V dropped 3 bases and J dropped 3; count of bases not matched to a gene: 7. The CDR3 totals 15 residues. CDR3 region: CASSYVAGLKETQYF. CDR3 in DNA: TGTGCCAGCAGTTATGTAGCGGGCCTCAAAGAGACCCAGTACTTC.

The chain uses TRBV6-2 or TRBV6-3 and TRBJ2-7, with 15 bases fitting TRBD2. V gave up 6 bases and J gave up 2 bases; unmatched junction bases: 2. This CDR3 is 15 amino acids long. The germline V gene encodes CDR1 MNHEY and CDR2 SVGEGT. CDR3 DNA sequence: TGTGCCAGCAGCTGGACTAGCGGGGGGGCCTACGAGCAGTACTTC. Its translation: CASSWTSGGAYEQYF.

V and J are TRBV6-5 and TRBJ1-1; 8 positions match TRBD1. CDR3 length: 14 residues. The germline gives CDR1 MNHEY, CDR2 SVGAGI. The J segment lost 8 bases and the V segment lost 0 bases, leaving 5 bases of the junction unmatched. The CDR3 nucleotides read TGTGCCAGCAGTTACTCCGGGCAGGGGGCCGAAGCTTTCTTT. Amino acid sequence: CASSYSGQGAEAFF.

Worth noting for this clonotype: A read error may produce the germline difference seen at one junction end. The V gene is TRBV2, the J gene TRBJ1-2; D gene unclear. Germline CDR1 reads SNHLY; CDR2 reads FYNNEI. The CDR3 consists of 13 residues. The CDR3 DNA reads TGTACCAGCAGTGATAGGAGGGACTATGGCTACACCTTC. Its translation is CTSSDRRDYGYTF.

The chain joins TRBV10-3 to TRBJ2-7; D call uncertain. V was pared by 8 bases and J by 0 bases, with 11 bases between. The CDR3 covers 13 residues. CDR1 ENHRY and CDR2 SYGVKD come from the germline V gene. CDR3 bases: TGTGCCATCCTGACCCCCGACTCCTACGAGCAGTACTTC. Translation gives CAILTPDSYEQYF.

This clonotype was found many times. CDR3: CASSLYPQSDRGVEQYF. The CDR3 DNA follows: TGTGCCAGCAGCTTATATCCCCAGTCGGACCGGGGGGTCGAGCAGTACTTC. V gene TRBV7-8 combines with J gene TRBJ2-7; 7 nucleotides line up with TRBD2. The length of the CDR3 is 17 residues. Germline V gives CDR1 SGHVS, CDR2 FQNEAQ. Germline trimming cut 2 bases from V and 6 bases from J; bases unmatched to any gene: 16.

The chain couples TRBV20-1 to TRBJ2-6; no definite D call. V lost 3 bases and J 2 bases, leaving 8 bases between the germline ends. This CDR3 region has 14 residues. Germline V gene data show CDR1 as DFQATT and CDR2 as SNEGSKA (reference sequence). The CDR3 protein is CSASYWAGANVLTF. In DNA, the CDR3 is TGCAGTGCTAGTTACTGGGCTGGGGCCAACGTCCTGACTTTC.

There are a few counts of this clonotype. The chain is built from TRBV4-2 and TRBJ2-1, with 9 nucleotides matching TRBD2. Germline assignment: CDR1 LGHNA and CDR2 YNFKEQ. V was pared by 3 bases and J by 4 bases, with 10 bases of the junction left unmatched. The length of the CDR3 is 17 residues. This CDR3 is CASSHGSQRGVYNEQFF. CDR3 DNA: TGTGCCAGCAGCCATGGATCCCAGCGGGGGGTTTACAATGAGCAGTTCTTC.

The sample holds many counts of this clonotype. The chain uses TRBV10-3 and TRBJ2-3, with 10 bases that match TRBD2. V lost 6 bases to trimming and J lost 3 bases; unmatched junction nucleotides: 3. The CDR3 is 14 residues long. CDR1 ENHRY and CDR2 SYGVKD come from the germline V gene. The CDR3 bases are TGTGCCATCAGCAGCGGGGGGGCTACAGATACGCAGTATTTT. Amino acids: CAISSGGATDTQYF.

This clonotype was counted a few times. The rearrangement joins TRBV9 to TRBJ2-2, with D possibly matching TRBD2 (7 bases). The germline V gene encodes CDR1 SGDLS and CDR2 YYNGEE. The CDR3 extends over 15 amino acids. V was clipped by 3 bases and J by 3 bases, with 12 bases between them. The CDR3 sequence: CASSGLGGDTGELFF. The CDR3 nucleotides are TGTGCCAGCAGCGGCCTAGGGGGGGACACCGGGGAGCTGTTTTTT. The complete variable domain, with remaining parts taken from reference TRBV9 and TRBJ2-2, reads DSGVTQTPKHLITATGQRVTLRCSPRSGDLSVYWYQQSLDQGLQFLIQYYNGEERAKGNILERFSAQQFPDLHSELNLSSLELGDSALYFCASSGLGGDTGELFFGEGSRLTVL.

This clonotype has ten or more counts. V is TRBV7-4 and J is TRBJ2-7; possibly TRBD1 or TRBD2 for D (5 bases each). This CDR3 is 18 amino acids long. Germline values: CDR1 SGHVT, CDR2 SQSDAQ. V lost 5 bases to trimming and J lost 1 base, with 24 bases between them. The CDR3 reads CASSLYWKPVGVSYEQYV. The CDR3 DNA reads as TGTGCCAGCAGCCTCTACTGGAAACCGGTGGGGGTGTCCTACGAGCAGTACGTC.

The chain is built from TRBV12-3 or TRBV12-4 and TRBJ2-3; D is uncertain. The CDR3 is made up of 15 amino acids. The V and J ends lost 5 bases and 0 bases respectively, with 12 bases between them. The CDR3 DNA reads TGTGCCAGCAGTCATCGAACCGTTAGCACAGATACGCAGTATTTT. Residues: CASSHRTVSTDTQYF.

This clonotype was seen ten or more times. This chain uses TRBV7-3 with TRBJ2-3, with 7 bases aligning to TRBD1. The CDR3 runs 17 residues. V was pared by 2 bases and J by 4 bases, with 12 bases of the junction left unmatched. CDR1 and CDR2 (germline): SGHTA, FQGTGA. The CDR3 region has the DNA TGTGCCAGCAGCTTACCCCAGACAGGGTCGAGCCCAGATACGCAGTATTTT. It specifies CASSLPQTGSSPDTQYF.

The V call is TRBV6-5, the J call TRBJ2-2; D remains ambiguous. CDR1 MNHEY and CDR2 SVGAGI come from the germline V gene. Trimming pared 6 bases from V and 6 bases from J, leaving 14 bases between. CDR3 length: 14 amino acids. CDR3 loop: CASSITQNAGELFF. The CDR3 region has the DNA TGTGCCAGCAGCATCACTCAGAATGCCGGGGAGCTGTTTTTT.

This clonotype was seen only a few times. One end of the junction fails to match germline, which may point to a read error. The chain combines TRBV7-6 with TRBJ1-5; D gene uncertain. Germline V gene data show CDR1 as SGHVS and CDR2 as FNYEAQ. This CDR3 is 17 amino acids long. CDR3: CASRLKQLTYSNQPQHF. CDR3 nucleotide sequence: TGTGCTAGCAGACTAAAACAGTTAACCTATAGCAATCAGCCCCAGCATTTT.

The gene calls are TRBV20-1 and TRBJ2-3; D gene unclear. V lost 0 bases to trimming and J lost 5 bases, with 12 bases between them. The CDR3 length is 14 residues. Germline loops: CDR1 DFQATT, CDR2 SNEGSKA (reference sequence). In DNA form, the CDR3 reads TGCAGTGCTAGAGATGGATCTGTCGGAGATACGCAGTATTTT. Translated, it gives CSARDGSVGDTQYF.